This entry features one T cell receptor (beta chain) sequence. Its antigen is not known. The CDR3 runs 16 residues. The germline V gene has CDR1 SGHVT and CDR2 SQSDAQ. This specimen comes from a study of T cells expressing NK-cell markers. Background on the study: The TCR beta repertoires were obtained from sorted CD3+CD56+NKG2C+, CD3+CD56+NKG2C- and CD3+CD56-NKG2C+ T cells. Broader study findings: Dominant NKG2C+ clonotype frequencies of about 1.0-7.5% of CD8+ T cells were measured in about six donors. One observes that, in four donors, these clonotypes were also the leading ones within the CD3+CD56-NKG2C+ fraction.

For each CDR3 protein, TCRdb gives one entry from its re-call of the 5' RACE reads, without DNA. The sample holds about 160,000 distinct CDR3 sequences. The sequencing sample was made of blood T cells: a sorted CD56 or NKG2C T cell subset, CD4+ or CD8+ T cells, or bulk PBMC T cells (not recorded which). The source is a woman between 18 and 70 years old in good health. The chain has TRBV7-4 and TRBJ2-1; without DNA, the TCRdb call of TRBD2 cannot be checked. CDR3 sequence: CASSLVGSGTYNEQFF. Based on the CDR3 plus reference TRBV7-4 and TRBJ2-1, the full variable domain is GAGVSQSPRYKVAKRGRDVALRCDSISGHVTLYWYRQTLGQGSEVLTYSQSDAQRDKSGRPSGRFSAERPERSVSTLKIQRTEQGDSAVYLCASSLVGSGTYNEQFFGPGTRLTVL.